This entry is about one T cell receptor (beta chain). Its matching antigen is unknown. The data stem from a study of response to subunit inactivated influenza vaccine. TCRdb reanalysed the RT-PCR reads using MiXCR and keeps one entry per CDR3 protein. The sample gives under 550,000 distinct CDR3 sequences, approximately 7.7% of which show up once; around 14% is in the top ten. The V gene lost 5 bases and the J gene lost 0 bases, with 12 bases spanning the gap. The germline V gene encodes CDR1 SGHAT and CDR2 FQNNGV. This CDR3 is 15 amino acids long. Study-level findings and limits: Authors suggested each seasonal influenza vaccination recruits few new T cells.

Sequenced material: PBMCs from blood, taken approximately 25 months after vaccination. The rearrangement links TRBV11-2 to TRBJ2-3, with a tentative D call TRBD2 (6 bases). The sequence derives from a man between 50 and 69 years old who received an inactivated influenza vaccine. This chain's CDR3 is CASSRSGFSTDTQYF. The CDR3 nucleotides read TGTGCCAGCAGCCGGAGCGGGTTTAGCACAGATACGCAGTATTTT.